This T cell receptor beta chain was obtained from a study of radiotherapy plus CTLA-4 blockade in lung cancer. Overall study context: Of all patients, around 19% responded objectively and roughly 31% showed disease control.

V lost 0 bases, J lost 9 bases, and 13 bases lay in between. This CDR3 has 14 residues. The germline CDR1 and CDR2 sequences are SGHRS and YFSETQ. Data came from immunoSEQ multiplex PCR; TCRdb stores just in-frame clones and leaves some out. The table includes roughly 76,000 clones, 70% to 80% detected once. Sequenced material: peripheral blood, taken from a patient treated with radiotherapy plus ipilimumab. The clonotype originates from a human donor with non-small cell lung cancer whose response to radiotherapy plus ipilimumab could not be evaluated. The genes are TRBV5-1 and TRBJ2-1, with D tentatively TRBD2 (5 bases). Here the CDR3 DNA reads TGCGCCAGCAGCTTGGAGCGGACCTGGGCTGAGCAGTTCTTC. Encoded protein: CASSLERTWAEQFF.